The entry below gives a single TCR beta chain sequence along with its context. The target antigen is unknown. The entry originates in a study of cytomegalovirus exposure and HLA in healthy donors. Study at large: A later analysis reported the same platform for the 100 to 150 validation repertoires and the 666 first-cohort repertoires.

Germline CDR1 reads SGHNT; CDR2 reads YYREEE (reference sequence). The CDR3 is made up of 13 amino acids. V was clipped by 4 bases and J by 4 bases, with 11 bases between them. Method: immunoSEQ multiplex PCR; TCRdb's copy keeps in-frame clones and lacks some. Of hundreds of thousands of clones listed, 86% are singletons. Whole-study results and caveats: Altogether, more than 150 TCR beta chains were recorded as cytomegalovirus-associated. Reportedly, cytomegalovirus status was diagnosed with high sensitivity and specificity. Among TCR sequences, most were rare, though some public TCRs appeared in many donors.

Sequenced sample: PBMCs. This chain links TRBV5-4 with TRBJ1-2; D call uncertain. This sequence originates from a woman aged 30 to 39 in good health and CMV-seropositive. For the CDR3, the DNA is TGTGCCAGCAGCCCCCGCGTCGGCTATGGCTACACCTTC. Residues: CASSPRVGYGYTF.